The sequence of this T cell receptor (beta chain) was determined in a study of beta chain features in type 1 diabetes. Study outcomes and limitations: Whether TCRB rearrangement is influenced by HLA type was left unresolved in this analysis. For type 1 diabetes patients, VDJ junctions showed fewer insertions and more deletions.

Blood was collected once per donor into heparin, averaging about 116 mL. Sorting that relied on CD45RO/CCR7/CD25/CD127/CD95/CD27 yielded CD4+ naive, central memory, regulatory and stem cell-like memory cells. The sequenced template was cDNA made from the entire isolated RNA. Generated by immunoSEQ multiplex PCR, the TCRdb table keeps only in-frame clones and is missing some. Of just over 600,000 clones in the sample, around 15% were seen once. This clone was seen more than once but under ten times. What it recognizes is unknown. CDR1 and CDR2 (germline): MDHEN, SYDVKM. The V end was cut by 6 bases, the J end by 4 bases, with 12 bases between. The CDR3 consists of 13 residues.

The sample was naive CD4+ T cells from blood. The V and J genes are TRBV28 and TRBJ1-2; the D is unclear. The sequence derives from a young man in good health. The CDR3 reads CASSEPLPYGYTF. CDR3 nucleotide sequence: TGTGCCAGCAGCGAACCCCTTCCCTATGGCTACACCTTC.